Listed below are T cell receptor beta chains from one sample, sequenced in a study of OX40 agonist ivuxolimab in advanced cancers. The protocol was immunoSEQ multiplex PCR, while the TCRdb copy is restricted to in-frame clones and leaves out a portion. The table records about 23,000 clones, approximately 77% of them present only once. The starting material was CD4+ or CD8+ T cells sorted from blood, obtained in a trial of the OX40 agonist ivuxolimab. All receptors derive from an adult with an advanced solid tumor such as melanoma, head and neck, liver or kidney cancer. The conserved cysteine and the conserved F or W are not part of the CDR3 here. D genes are given only for firm matches.

TRBV6-5	-	ASRGTQGTDTQY
TRBV21-1	-	ASSKRDDNEQF
TRBV4-1	-	ASSRGGRRRIDEQF
TRBV6-6	-	ASSYSDSLNIQY
TRBV18	-	ASSPRLLGQSAENIQY
TRBV27	-	ASSKGGGITDTQY
TRBV19	TRBD2	ASSGGLAGVVTQY
TRBV7-7	-	ASSSGDGGELF
TRBV4-2	-	ASSQESRVSNEKLF
TRBV9	-	ASSEGLGGLYGYT
TRBV27	-	ASSVQARRPQH
TRBV12-5	TRBD1	ASGLGSGQGDTQY
TRBV5-1	-	ASSGKSDGGSTEAF
TRBV28	-	ASSPGQPGAKNIQY
TRBV14	TRBD1	ASSQENTGAISNQPQH
TRBV10-3	TRBD2	AISAGTSGRGETQY
TRBV2	-	ASRRGQRGLRGEQY
TRBV28	TRBD1	ASSSGQEATYEQY
TRBV2	TRBD1	ASSEKTGRTHEQY
TRBV28	-	ASSPTGVAPQH
TRBV5-1	TRBD1	ASRDRGRTGELF
TRBV6-5	-	ASSYSISGTEAF
TRBV28	TRBD2	ASSPSGADTQY
TRBV18	TRBD1	ASSPTGGAETQY
TRBV7-3	-	ASSPTGNTGELF
TRBV28	-	ASSLGSANYGYT
TRBV27	-	ASSREAALPTGELF
TRBV5-1	TRBD2	ASSLEPSGGGETQY
TRBV9	-	ASSVGNRDATEAF
TRBV7-9	-	ASSLSGPAYEQY
TRBV28	TRBD1	ASNNPGTGTPGNTIY
TRBV7-2	TRBD1	ASSLAGTGGSGGTEAF
TRBV27	-	ASRGSYNSPLH
TRBV27	-	ASQVRRADYGYT
TRBV2	-	ASRRESSYNSPLH
TRBV7-3	-	ASSLAGTNSPLH
TRBV5-1	-	ASSLEGSGTQY
TRBV6-4	TRBD2	ASSPGLADISGKF
TRBV5-1	-	ASSSPFSASSGANVLT
TRBV27	TRBD2	ASSSLYLTSGDYEQY
TRBV7-9	TRBD1	ASQPRLDRPGELF
TRBV7-8	TRBD1	ASSRRGTGDNSPLH
TRBV28	-	ASRQTNEKLF
TRBV2	-	ASSPASGAQETQY